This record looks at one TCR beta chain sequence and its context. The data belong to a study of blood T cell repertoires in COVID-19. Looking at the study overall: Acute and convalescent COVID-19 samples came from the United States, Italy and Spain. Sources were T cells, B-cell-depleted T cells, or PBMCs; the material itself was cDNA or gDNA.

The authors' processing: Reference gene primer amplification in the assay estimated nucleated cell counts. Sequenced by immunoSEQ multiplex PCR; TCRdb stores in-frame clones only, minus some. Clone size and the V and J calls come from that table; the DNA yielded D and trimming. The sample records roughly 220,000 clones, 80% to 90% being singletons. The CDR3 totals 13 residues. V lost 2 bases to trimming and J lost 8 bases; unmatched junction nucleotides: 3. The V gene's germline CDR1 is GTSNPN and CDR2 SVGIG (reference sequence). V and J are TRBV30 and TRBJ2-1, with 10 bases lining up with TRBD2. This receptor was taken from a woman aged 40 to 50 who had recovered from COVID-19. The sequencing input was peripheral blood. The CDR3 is CAWSSGGAYEQFF. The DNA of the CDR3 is TGTGCCTGGAGTAGCGGGGGGGCCTATGAGCAGTTCTTC.